The 18 T cell receptor beta chains given below trace back to one sample, sequenced in a study of cytomegalovirus exposure and HLA in healthy donors. Primers: 60 Vbeta forward and 13 Jbeta reverse. This table comes from immunoSEQ multiplex PCR, and its TCRdb copy is limited to in-frame clones, with some not included. The profile covers about 76,000 clones, with 65% to 80% appearing a single time and roughly 12% taken by the ten largest. Source material: PBMCs. The receptors were gathered from a male donor in good health and CMV-seropositive.

This clone appeared a few times. The CDR3 is CARRGRGDRSYEQYF. The CDR3 DNA reads TGTGCCAGAAGAGGGCGCGGGGATCGCTCCTACGAGCAGTACTTC. The V call is TRBV2, the J call TRBJ2-7; D is possibly TRBD2 (6 bases). The germline V and J ends were trimmed by 9 bases and 0 bases, with 18 bases remaining between them. From germline, CDR1 is SNHLY and CDR2 FYNNEI. The CDR3 loop spans 15 amino acids.

In this sample, this clone turned up a few times. The chain combines TRBV5-1 with TRBJ2-5, with TRBD2 matching over 7 bases. The CDR3 sequence is 11 residues long. Germline CDR1 is SGHRS and CDR2 is YFSETQ. V dropped 7 bases and J dropped 5; count of bases not matched to a gene: 2. CDR3 region: CASSGGETQYF. CDR3 nucleotides: TGCGCCAGCTCCGGGGGGGAGACCCAGTACTTC.

V and J are TRBV10-3 and TRBJ1-2; no firm D call. V was cut by 2 bases and J by 7 bases, with 8 bases left in between. CDR1 and CDR2 (germline): ENHRY, SYGVKD. This CDR3 has 12 amino acids. The CDR3 is CAISEARVGYTF. As DNA, the CDR3 is TGTGCCATCAGTGAGGCGAGGGTTGGCTACACCTTC.

This chain connects TRBV18 to TRBJ2-5, with D possibly being TRBD1 (5 bases). The end of the DNA aligns better with TRBJ2-7, so the J call may be wrong. CDR1 KGHSH and CDR2 LQKENI come from the germline V gene. CDR3 length equals 17 residues. As DNA, the CDR3 is TGTGCCAGCTCACAAGGCATAGTGGTAGGGGCCCCCTACGAGCAGTACTTC. Protein product: CASSQGIVVGAPYEQYF.

The rearrangement joins TRBV7-3 to TRBJ2-3; D may be TRBD1 (6 bases). In germline, CDR1 is SGHTA, CDR2 FQGTGA. Trimming removed 5 bases at V and 4 bases at J, with 16 bases between. The CDR3 length is 15 residues. The CDR3 bases are TGTGCCAGCAGCCCTCTCAGGGGTAGCCCAGATACGCAGTATTTT. Encoded protein: CASSPLRGSPDTQYF. Variable domain in full (rest from reference TRBV7-3 and TRBJ2-3): GAGVSQTPSNKVTEKGKYVELRCDPISGHTALYWYRQSLGQGPEFLIYFQGTGAADDSGLPNDRFFAVRPEGSVSTLKIQRTERGDSAVYLCASSPLRGSPDTQYFGPGTRLTVL.

J is TRBJ2-7 and V is TRBV28, with 7 bases fitting TRBD2. This CDR3 comprises 13 residues. V was clipped by 4 bases and J by 5 bases; unmatched bases: 5. CDR1 and CDR2 (germline): MDHEN, SYDVKM. In DNA form, the CDR3 reads TGTGCCAGCAGTTATCGGGGGGTCGACGAGCAGTACTTC. This sequence encodes CASSYRGVDEQYF.

This chain links TRBV18 with TRBJ2-7; the match to TRBD2 covers 12 bases. The CDR3 runs to 16 residues. Germline V gives CDR1 KGHSH, CDR2 LQKENI. V was pared by 2 bases and J by 2 bases, with 4 bases of the junction left unmatched. The CDR3 sequence is CASSPSLAGGPYEQYF. Written as DNA, the CDR3 is TGTGCCAGCTCACCATCCCTAGCGGGAGGGCCCTACGAGCAGTACTTC.

In this sample, this clone turned up a few times. The identical CDR3 is also encoded by other nucleotide sequences in the sample. This chain joins TRBV30 and TRBJ2-7, with 7 bases lining up with TRBD2. Trimming removed 2 bases from V and 0 bases from J; junction bases left unmatched: 4. Germline CDR1 is GTSNPN and CDR2 is SVGIG (reference sequence). The CDR3 totals 14 residues. CDR3 in amino acids: CAWSRGGSSYEQYF. Written as DNA, the CDR3 is TGTGCCTGGAGTCGTGGCGGGAGCTCCTACGAGCAGTACTTC.

This chain uses TRBV12-5 with TRBJ2-1; tentatively, D is TRBD1 (6 bases). The CDR3 runs 14 residues. Germline V gene lookup returns CDR1 LGHNT and CDR2 FRNRAP. V was clipped by 0 bases and J by 14 bases, with 17 bases between them. The DNA of the CDR3 is TGTGCTAGTGGTTTGGTACAGGAACAGGGTGGTAAGTTCTTC. Encoded protein: CASGLVQEQGGKFF.

The table lists this clone with a few counts. The V gene is TRBV19, the J gene TRBJ2-4, with TRBD2 matching over 7 bases. J was trimmed by 0 bases and V by 0 bases; bases with no gene match: 8. CDR3 size: 18 residues. Germline loops: CDR1 LNHDA, CDR2 SQIVND (reference sequence). The CDR3 DNA is TGTGCCAGTAGTATAGATGGGGCGCCGGGAGGAGCCAAAAACATTCAGTACTTC. Its protein product is CASSIDGAPGGAKNIQYF.

The rearrangement joins TRBV19 to TRBJ1-5; 8 bases match TRBD1. The V and J ends lost 6 bases and 0 bases, in that order; junction bases with no gene match: 4. Germline V gives CDR1 LNHDA, CDR2 SQIVND (reference sequence). The CDR3 covers 15 residues. In DNA form, the CDR3 reads TGTGCCAGTAGGCAGGGGGCCCATAGCAATCAGCCCCAGCATTTT. Translated: CASRQGAHSNQPQHF.

This chain uses TRBV10-3 with TRBJ2-3, with 8 bases aligning to TRBD2. This CDR3 is 14 amino acids long. The V gene's germline CDR1 is ENHRY and CDR2 SYGVKD. V dropped 10 bases and J dropped 5; count of bases not matched to a gene: 11. CDR3 region: CATKRESSEDTQYF. The CDR3 bases are TGTGCCACTAAGCGGGAGTCTTCCGAAGATACGCAGTATTTT.

V usage is TRBV4-1 and J usage is TRBJ1-5; D not resolved. Trimming removed 1 base at V and 1 base at J, with 8 bases between. Per germline, CDR1 MGHRA and CDR2 YSYEKL. The CDR3 contains 15 residues. CDR3 nucleotide sequence: TGCGCCAGCAGCCAAGTGCAGGTGAGCAATCAGCCCCAGCATTTT. It yields the protein CASSQVQVSNQPQHF.

This clone was detected only once. The chain joins TRBV2 to TRBJ1-5; D call uncertain. The germline V and J ends were trimmed by 3 bases and 1 base, with 7 bases remaining between them. The V gene's germline CDR1 is SNHLY and CDR2 FYNNEI. The CDR3 is 14 amino acids. The CDR3 loop reads CASSDNGSNQPQHF. The CDR3 DNA reads as TGTGCCAGCAGTGATAACGGGAGCAATCAGCCCCAGCATTTT.

The V call is TRBV11-2, the J call TRBJ2-5; 7 bases map to TRBD1. Germline trimming cut 5 bases from V and 5 bases from J; bases unmatched to any gene: 8. The CDR3 is made up of 14 amino acids. The V gene's germline CDR1 is SGHAT and CDR2 FQNNGV. CDR3 in amino acids: CASSPRQGWETQYF. The DNA for the CDR3 is TGTGCCAGCAGCCCACGACAGGGATGGGAGACCCAGTACTTC.

V and J are TRBV18 and TRBJ1-5; 8 bases are a match to TRBD1. The V and J ends lost 0 bases and 4 bases, in that order; junction bases with no gene match: 8. Germline V gives CDR1 KGHSH, CDR2 LQKENI. The CDR3 has 17 amino acids. The CDR3 coding sequence is TGTGCCAGCTCACCACCTGGACAGGGAAGGAAAAATCAGCCCCAGCATTTT. Translation gives CASSPPGQGRKNQPQHF.

This rearrangement joins TRBV19 to TRBJ2-1, with 8 bases identical to TRBD2. The junction had 11 bases not matched to a gene; V was cut back by 5 bases and J by 5 bases. Per the germline V gene, CDR1 is LNHDA and CDR2 is SQIVND (reference sequence). The CDR3 has 16 residues. CDR3 amino acids: CASSFLGSGRDNEQFF. CDR3 nucleotides: TGTGCCAGTAGTTTCCTGGGGAGCGGGAGAGACAATGAGCAGTTCTTC. The variable domain in full, with the rest retrieved from reference TRBV19 and TRBJ2-1, is DGGITQSPKYLFRKEGQNVTLSCEQNLNHDAMYWYRQDPGQGLRLIYYSQIVNDFQKGDIAEGYSVSREKKESFPLTVTSAQKNPTAFYLCASSFLGSGRDNEQFFGPGTRLTVL.

The chain combines TRBV7-3 with TRBJ2-1; the match to TRBD2 covers 10 bases. Germline loops: CDR1 SGHTA, CDR2 FQGTGA. V dropped 5 bases and J dropped 8; count of bases not matched to a gene: 6. The CDR3 is made up of 14 amino acids. CDR3 bases: TGTGCCAGCAGCAGAGCGGGGGGGGTGGATGAGCAGTTCTTC. Amino acid sequence: CASSRAGGVDEQFF.